This TCR beta chain is drawn from a study of shared clonotypes between healthy human individuals. To note about this clone: Its antigen is undetermined.

Original processing methods: Sequence data from immunoSEQ were junction-only and lacked quality scores; consequently, filtering differed. Sequencing was performed with immunoSEQ multiplex PCR; in TCRdb, only in-frame clones are kept and a portion is missing. V, J and clone size are taken as reported in that table, and D and trimming were inferred from the DNA itself. This table has over a million clones, approximately 80% appearing once. Study-wide results and limits: The four-donor shared clonotypes exceeded non-shared clonotypes in generation probability, with non-shared ones scoring lower. A few donors held about 5.1% of naive CD4 clonotypes in common. Sampling used blood alone; tissue repertoires probably differ.

The germline V gene encodes CDR1 SGHDT and CDR2 YYEEEE. The CDR3 is 16 residues long. V dropped 4 bases and J dropped 1; count of bases not matched to a gene: 10. The receptor's source is a man younger than 35 in good health. Some clones in this sample may be carry-over from other donors' samples. The specimen was memory CD4+ T cells from PBMCs. The subset here: CD45RA-negative fraction. The rearrangement links TRBV5-6 to TRBJ1-1, with 7 nucleotides matching TRBD1. CDR3 protein: CASSLGDRARNTEAFF. The CDR3 nucleotides are TGTGCCAGCAGCCTTGGTGACAGGGCCCGGAACACTGAAGCTTTCTTT.